The source of this T cell receptor (beta chain) is a study of cytomegalovirus exposure and HLA in healthy donors. Study-wide results and caveats: Analyses of presence and absence presupposed an approximately uniform sequencing depth across donors.

PCR involved 60 Vbeta and 13 Jbeta primers. The repertoire was sequenced with immunoSEQ multiplex PCR; TCRdb's copy has only in-frame clones and lacks some. Counted here are some 100,000 clones, 70% to 80% occurring once; the ten biggest clones make up about 16%. There are 16 residues in the CDR3. V lost 0 bases to trimming and J lost 0 bases; unmatched junction nucleotides: 2. Germline CDR1 reads SGHVS; CDR2 reads FQNEAQ. With respect to this clone: Its antigen remains unidentified.

The chain combines TRBV7-8 with TRBJ2-4; 7 nucleotides line up with TRBD1. This clonotype originated in a man aged 50 to 60 in good health and CMV-seropositive. Sample: PBMCs. In DNA, the CDR3 is TGTGCCAGCAGCTTAGCCCAGGGGGTAGCCAAAAACATTCAGTACTTC. Translated, it gives CASSLAQGVAKNIQYF. The full variable domain, in which reference TRBV7-8 and TRBJ2-4 provide the parts outside the CDR3, is GAGVSQSPRYKVAKRGQDVALRCDPISGHVSLFWYQQALGQGPEFLTYFQNEAQLDKSGLPSDRFFAERPEGSVSTLKIQRTQQEDSAVYLCASSLAQGVAKNIQYFGAGTRLSVL.